The TCR beta chain under discussion was sequenced for a study of cytomegalovirus exposure and HLA in healthy donors. Study information: Within an early data release were roughly 90 million unique TCRs drawn from HLA-typed donors.

CDR1 is SNHLY and CDR2 is FYNNEI in the germline V gene. The length of the CDR3 is 13 residues. The ends were cut back, 10 bases at V and 2 bases at J, with 14 bases in the middle. Study-level findings and limits: TCR beta sequences numbering 15,000 to 20,000 were associated with HLA alleles at 0.05 false discovery rate in a later analysis.

Healthy bone marrow donors supplied every sample. A word on this clone: What it binds is not known.

The PCR had 60 Vbeta and 13 Jbeta primers. Profiled with immunoSEQ multiplex PCR; TCRdb holds only in-frame clones, not every one. The sample shows 100,000 to 150,000 clones, about four fifths of them seen only once. Sequenced: PBMCs. J is TRBJ2-5 and V is TRBV2; tentatively, D is TRBD2 (6 bases). This sequence was found in a man aged 35 to 55 in good health and CMV-seronegative. DNA for the CDR3: TGTGCCACAAAGTTCGGGGGTCAAGAGACCCAGTACTTC. Protein sequence: CATKFGGQETQYF.